This T cell receptor (beta chain) was documented in a study of tumor T cells in aggressive B-cell lymphoma. This clone has a handful of counts. The sample has other DNA sequences that encode this CDR3 too. The assay was immunoSEQ multiplex PCR, and TCRdb's table has in-frame clones only and misses some. This table holds roughly 3,000 clones, approximately 87% found once. This receptor was taken from an adult with diffuse large B cell lymphoma. The specimen sequenced was tumor tissue.

In DNA, the CDR3 is TGTGCCAGTAGTAGGGACTTGACGGAGACCCAGTACTTC. The encoded protein is CASSRDLTETQYF. This chain connects TRBV19 to TRBJ2-5, with D perhaps matching TRBD2 (6 bases). The ends were cut back, 4 bases at V and 5 bases at J, with 11 bases in the middle. The CDR3 spans 13 residues. Germline V CDR1 and CDR2: LNHDA, SQIVND (reference sequence).